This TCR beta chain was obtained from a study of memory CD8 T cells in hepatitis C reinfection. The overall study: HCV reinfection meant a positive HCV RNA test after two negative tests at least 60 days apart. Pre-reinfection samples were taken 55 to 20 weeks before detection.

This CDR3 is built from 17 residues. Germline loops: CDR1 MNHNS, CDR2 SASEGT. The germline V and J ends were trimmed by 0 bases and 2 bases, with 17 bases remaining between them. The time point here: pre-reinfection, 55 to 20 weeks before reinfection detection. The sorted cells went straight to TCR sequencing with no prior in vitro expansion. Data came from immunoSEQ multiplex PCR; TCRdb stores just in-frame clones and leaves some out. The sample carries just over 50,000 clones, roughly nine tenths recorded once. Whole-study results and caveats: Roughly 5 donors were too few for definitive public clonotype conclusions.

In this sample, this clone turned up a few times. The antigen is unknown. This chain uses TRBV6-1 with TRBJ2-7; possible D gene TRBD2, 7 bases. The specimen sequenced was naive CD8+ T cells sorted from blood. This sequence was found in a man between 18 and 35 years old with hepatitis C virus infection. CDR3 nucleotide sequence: TGTGCCAGCAGTGAAGCACCTCAGGGGACTAACCCCTACGAGCAGTACGTC. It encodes CASSEAPQGTNPYEQYV.